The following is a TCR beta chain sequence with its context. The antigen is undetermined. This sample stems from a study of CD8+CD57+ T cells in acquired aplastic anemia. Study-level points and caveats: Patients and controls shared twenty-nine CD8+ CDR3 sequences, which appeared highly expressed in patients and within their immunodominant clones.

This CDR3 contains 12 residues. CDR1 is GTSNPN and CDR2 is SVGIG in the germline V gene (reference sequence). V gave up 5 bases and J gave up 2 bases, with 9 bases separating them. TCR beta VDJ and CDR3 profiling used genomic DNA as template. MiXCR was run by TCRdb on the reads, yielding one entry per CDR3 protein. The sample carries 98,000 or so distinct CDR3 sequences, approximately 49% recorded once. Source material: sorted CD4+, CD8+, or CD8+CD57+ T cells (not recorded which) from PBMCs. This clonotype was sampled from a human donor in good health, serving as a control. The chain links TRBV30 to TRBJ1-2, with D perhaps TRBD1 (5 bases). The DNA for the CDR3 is TGTGCCTGGCAGACAGAAAACTATGGCTACACCTTC. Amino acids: CAWQTENYGYTF.